These 4 T cell receptor beta chains share one sample of origin, sequenced in a study of cytomegalovirus exposure and HLA in healthy donors. PCR used 60 Vbeta primers and 13 Jbeta primers. The method was immunoSEQ multiplex PCR; TCRdb's version includes in-frame clones alone and lacks a portion of them. The table lists 190,000 or so clones, around 83% of them singletons. Sequencing was done on a sample of PBMCs. All receptors come from a man aged 45 to 65 in good health and CMV-seronegative.

The rearrangement uses TRBV7-2 and TRBJ2-2, with 11 bases fitting TRBD2. Germline values: CDR1 SGHTA, CDR2 FQGNSA. The CDR3 is made up of 15 amino acids. Trimming at V came to 8 bases and at J to 7 bases, leaving 9 bases not matched to a gene. The CDR3 reads CASGDSGRANGELFF. CDR3 DNA: TGTGCCAGCGGGGATAGCGGGAGGGCCAACGGGGAGCTGTTTTTT.

V and J are TRBV12-5 and TRBJ2-5; 7 bases are a match to TRBD2. Germline CDR1 is LGHNT and CDR2 is FRNRAP. The junction had 4 bases not matched to a gene; V was cut back by 5 bases and J by 4 bases. The CDR3 length is 13 residues. The CDR3 spells CASGPSGGETQYF. The CDR3 DNA follows: TGTGCTAGTGGTCCGTCGGGGGGAGAGACCCAGTACTTC.

This sequence joins TRBV7-8 and TRBJ1-3; D is unclear. CDR1 is SGHVS and CDR2 is FQNEAQ in the germline V gene. V shed 4 bases and J shed 0 bases, with 13 bases lying between them. CDR3 length equals 16 residues. The CDR3 DNA reads TGTGCCAGCAGCTCTAATTTCGACTACTCTGGAAACACCATATATTTT. Encoded protein: CASSSNFDYSGNTIYF.

The genes are TRBV13 and TRBJ1-1; D is unresolved. Per the germline V gene, CDR1 is PRHDT and CDR2 is FYEKMQ (reference sequence). V was shortened by 4 bases and J by 8 bases, with 11 bases between the two germline ends. CDR3 length: 12 amino acids. This CDR3 reads CASSYRRQEAFF. Written as DNA, the CDR3 is TGTGCCAGCAGCTACCGGAGGCAAGAAGCTTTCTTT.